Listed here are 4 T cell receptor beta chains from one sample, sequenced in a study of tumor-infiltrating lymphocytes in primary liver carcinoma. Unsorted whole blood yielded blood RNA, and germline DNA was extracted as well. With 400 to 550 ng total RNA as template and a constant-region primer, TCR beta cDNA was made. Sequencing libraries for TCR beta derived from three nested multiplex PCR rounds that used slightly modified ARM-PCR. With TRBV1-TRBV30 forward primers and a C-beta reverse primer, the first two PCR rounds were run for about 10 cycles each. MiXCR, applied by TCRdb to the multiplex PCR reads, yields one record per CDR3 protein. The data contain around 330,000 distinct CDR3 sequences, 50% to 70% of them singletons. Sequenced: peripheral blood. The source is a middle-aged man with primary liver carcinoma and hepatitis B virus infection.

With respect to this clonotype: A read error may be the cause here, since a much bigger clone is one base away. This chain connects TRBV5-1 to TRBJ2-1; 7 bases agree with TRBD2. Germline V gene lookup returns CDR1 SGHRS and CDR2 YFSETQ. The CDR3 has 17 amino acids. The CDR3 reads CASSHGGSGIRVNEQLF. For the CDR3, the DNA is TGCGCCAGCAGCCACGGAGGAAGCGGGATTCGTGTTAATGAGCAGCTCTTC.

The genes are TRBV6-6 and TRBJ2-2; D is perhaps TRBD1 or TRBD2 (5 bases each). This CDR3 contains 13 residues. Germline CDR1 is MNHNY and CDR2 is SVGAGI (reference sequence). V was shortened by 2 bases and J by 14 bases, with 15 bases between the two germline ends. DNA of the CDR3: TGTGCCAGCAGTTACAGGGGCACCGGGAAACTGTTTTTT. Protein: CASSYRGTGKLFF.

On this clonotype itself: This clone may be a read error of a much larger clone one base away. This rearrangement joins TRBV12-3 or TRBV12-4 to TRBJ1-6; D ambiguous. This CDR3 is built from 12 residues. The germline V and J ends were trimmed by 6 bases and 8 bases, with 8 bases remaining between them. The CDR3 DNA reads as TGTGCCAGCAGCGTTCAGGATTCACCCCTCCACTTT. This codes for CASSVQDSPLHF.

The chain combines TRBV6-1 with TRBJ1-4, with no clear D. Between the trimmed V and J ends, which lost 3 bases and 8 bases, there was a span of 10 bases. CDR1 and CDR2 from the germline V gene are MNHNS and SASEGT. The CDR3 is 13 amino acids. The CDR3 protein is CASSEQVGEKLFF. CDR3 coding DNA: TGTGCCAGCAGTGAGCAGGTCGGGGAAAAACTGTTTTTT.